Following are 21 T cell receptor beta chains from one sample sequenced in a study of T cells in Graves' hyperthyroidism and ophthalmopathy. It was RNA transcripts that yielded the amplified TCR beta CDR3 regions. HTBI primers were the set used in a first-round RT-PCR of the TCR CDR3. A single record per CDR3 protein comes from TCRdb applying MiXCR to the multiplex PCR reads. Seen here are 500,000 to 800,000 distinct CDR3 sequences, 45% observed once, and the top ten hold 6.5% to 9%. Material for sequencing was peripheral blood or thyroid tissue (not recorded which). The receptors come from an adult man with Graves' disease, either hyperthyroidism or ophthalmopathy (not recorded which).

V gene TRBV20-1 combines with J gene TRBJ1-2; weak D call: TRBD1 (5 bases). V lost 1 base to trimming and J lost 8 bases, with 26 bases between them. The CDR3 runs to 17 residues. Germline V gene data show CDR1 as DFQATT and CDR2 as SNEGSKA (reference sequence). Written as DNA, the CDR3 is TGCAGTGCTAGAGGTGCCATTGGGACGAGTAAGAGCCGGGGCTACACCTTC. Translation: CSARGAIGTSKSRGYTF.

This clonotype was seen at least ten times. This chain joins TRBV7-9 and TRBJ2-5; 8 bases match TRBD2. This CDR3 spans 17 amino acids. Losses at the gene ends were 1 base for V and 2 bases for J; bases not matched to a gene: 9. CDR1 and CDR2 from the germline V gene are SEHNR and FQNEAQ (reference sequence). The CDR3 DNA is TGTGCCAGCAGCTTAGGTCGGTTGGCTAGCGGGCAAGAGACCCAGTACTTC. It specifies CASSLGRLASGQETQYF.

This clonotype appeared a few times. V and J are TRBV9 and TRBJ1-1, with D tentatively TRBD1 (5 bases). Germline CDR1 and CDR2: SGDLS and YYNGEE. Trimming shortened V by 0 bases and J by 1 base, and 13 bases separated the two germline ends. The CDR3 runs to 16 residues. CDR3 coding DNA: TGTGCCAGCAGCGTAGGTACAGGTTCGGAGAACACTGAAGCTTTCTTT. Translation: CASSVGTGSENTEAFF.

This chain links TRBV15 with TRBJ1-5; D remains ambiguous. The CDR3 covers 11 residues. The germline CDR1 and CDR2 sequences are LNHNV and YYDKDF (reference sequence). The V gene lost 0 bases and the J gene lost 10 bases, with 4 bases spanning the gap. CDR3 sequence (DNA): TGTGCCACCAGCAGAGATCTCCCCCAGCATTTT. Its protein is CATSRDLPQHF. Drawing the rest from reference TRBV15 and TRBJ1-5, the complete variable domain is DAMVIQNPRYQVTQFGKPVTLSCSQTLNHNVMYWYQQKSSQAPKLLFHYYDKDFNNEADTPDNFQSRRPNTSFCFLDIRSPGLGDTAMYLCATSRDLPQHFGDGTRLSIL.

In this sample, this clonotype turned up a few times. The chain uses TRBV7-2 and TRBJ2-7, with a weak D call TRBD2 (6 bases). The CDR3 is 17 residues long. The V and J ends lost 6 bases and 1 base respectively, with 22 bases between them. Germline assignment: CDR1 SGHTA and CDR2 FQGNSA. The CDR3 protein is CASSYLSIGTRSYEQYF. The CDR3 DNA reads TGTGCCAGCAGTTACCTCTCCATCGGGACTCGTTCCTACGAGCAGTACTTC.

This clonotype was recorded many times. The V gene is TRBV12-3 or TRBV12-4, the J gene TRBJ1-6; no clear D gene. The CDR3 consists of 14 residues. Deletions cut 6 bases from V and 8 bases from J, with 14 bases between. In DNA form, the CDR3 reads TGTGCCAGCAGGACTCAGTATTTCGATTCACCCCTCCACTTT. Its protein product is CASRTQYFDSPLHF.

The chain has TRBV11-1 and TRBJ1-1; D is ambiguous. Trimming left V 2 bases short and J 3 bases short, with 13 bases between. The CDR3 contains 15 residues. The V gene's germline CDR1 is SGHAT and CDR2 FQDESV (reference sequence). This CDR3 is CASSLNRRLDTEAFF. Here the CDR3 DNA reads TGTGCCAGCAGCTTAAATAGACGGCTGGACACTGAAGCTTTCTTT.

V and J are TRBV10-3 and TRBJ1-5, with TRBD1 as a possible D gene (6 bases). V was cut by 2 bases and J by 6 bases, with 8 bases left in between. CDR1 is ENHRY, CDR2 SYGVKD, per germline. There are 13 residues in the CDR3. The DNA for the CDR3 is TGTGCCATCAGTGAGACAGGGTCTCAGCCCCAGCATTTT. This sequence encodes CAISETGSQPQHF.

The chain links TRBV7-2 to TRBJ1-5; no clear D gene. The CDR3 has 12 residues. V was pared by 8 bases and J by 8 bases, with 13 bases between. The germline CDR1 and CDR2 sequences are SGHTA and FQGNSA. CDR3: CASGFHGEPQHF. The CDR3 coding sequence is TGTGCCAGCGGTTTTCACGGGGAGCCCCAGCATTTT.

The rearrangement uses TRBV20-1 and TRBJ1-4; D unresolved. The ends were cut back, 1 base at V and 8 bases at J, with 11 bases in the middle. There are 13 residues in the CDR3. CDR1 is DFQATT, CDR2 SNEGSKA, per germline (reference sequence). CDR3 in amino acids: CSARAGVEEKLFF. CDR3 sequence (DNA): TGCAGTGCTAGAGCCGGAGTTGAAGAAAAACTGTTTTTT.

Points on this clonotype: No conserved phenylalanine or tryptophan ends this CDR3, so it is likely a read error. The rearrangement joins TRBV6-1 to TRBJ1-5; maybe TRBD1 (5 bases). This CDR3 comprises 15 residues. Germline lookup yields CDR1 MNHNS and CDR2 SASEGT. V shed 6 bases and J shed 4 bases, with 16 bases lying between them. CDR3 sequence (DNA): TGTGCCAGCAGCTTTAACGCGGGGGAGAATCAGCCCCAGCATCTT. Its protein is CASSFNAGENQPQHL.

This clonotype was detected ten times or more. The J gene is TRBJ1-1, the V gene TRBV5-1, with a tentative D call TRBD1 (6 bases). The CDR3 totals 16 residues. V lost 4 bases, J lost 5 bases, and 21 bases lay in between. The germline V gene has CDR1 SGHRS and CDR2 YFSETQ. In DNA form, the CDR3 reads TGCGCCAGCAGCGAGCGGACAGTGCTTGGAGGTACTGAAGCTTTCTTT. It codes for CASSERTVLGGTEAFF. The full variable domain, completed using reference TRBV5-1 and TRBJ1-1, is KAGVTQTPRYLIKTRGQQVTLSCSPISGHRSVSWYQQTPGQGLQFLFEYFSETQRNKGNFPGRFSGRQFSNSRSEMNVSTLELGDSALYLCASSERTVLGGTEAFFGQGTRLTVV.

This rearrangement joins TRBV2 to TRBJ2-7, with 10 bases matching TRBD1. The CDR3 contains 15 residues. Per the germline V gene, CDR1 is SNHLY and CDR2 is FYNNEI. V lost 7 bases and J lost 8; bases outside the gene matches: 14. The CDR3 here is CASMGQGYGQPQQYF. CDR3 coding DNA: TGTGCCAGCATGGGACAGGGGTATGGTCAGCCCCAGCAGTACTTC.

V is TRBV29-1 and J is TRBJ1-2; D unclear. CDR1 SQVTM and CDR2 ANQGSEA come from the germline V gene. V was cut by 8 bases and J by 0 bases, with 7 bases left in between. The CDR3 sequence is 11 residues long. The CDR3 DNA reads as TGCAGCATGAATACTAACTATGGCTACACCTTC. Residues: CSMNTNYGYTF.

The table lists this clonotype with a count of one. A read error may produce the germline difference seen at one junction end. The chain joins TRBV7-9 to TRBJ2-5; D is uncertain. This CDR3 region has 15 residues. The germline V gene encodes CDR1 SEHNR and CDR2 FQNEAQ (reference sequence). The CDR3 coding sequence is TGCGCCAGCAGCCAAGCCTCAGGATTCCAAGAGACCCAGTACTTC. It translates to CASSQASGFQETQYF.

V usage is TRBV12-3 or TRBV12-4 and J usage is TRBJ2-7; 7 nucleotides match TRBD2. Germline trimming cut 6 bases from V and 0 bases from J; bases unmatched to any gene: 8. CDR3 length equals 15 residues. CDR3 sequence: CASRKTSASSYEQYF. The CDR3 nucleotides read TGTGCCAGCAGAAAAACTAGCGCAAGCTCCTACGAGCAGTACTTC.

Points on this clonotype: Given a much more abundant clone one base away, this may be a read error. The V gene is TRBV20-1, the J gene TRBJ2-7; possibly TRBD1 or TRBD2 for D (5 bases each). Germline V lookup: CDR1 DFQATT, CDR2 SNEGSKA (reference sequence). The V end lost 8 bases, the J end lost 7 bases, and 24 bases lay between the germline ends. This CDR3 spans 14 amino acids. The CDR3: CSTTLRDLFGEQYF. The CDR3 DNA sequence: TGCAGTACTACTTTAAGGGACCTATTCGGGGAGCAGTACTTC.

Comment on this clonotype: It may be a read error: a sequence one base away is much more abundant. The rearrangement joins TRBV25-1 to TRBJ1-5; D is ambiguous. Germline V CDR1 and CDR2: MGHDK, SYGVNS. The ends were cut back, 4 bases at V and 8 bases at J, with 9 bases in the middle. The CDR3 spans 12 residues. The CDR3 sequence is CASSGGPEPQHF. CDR3 DNA sequence: TGTGCCAGCAGTGGTGGTCCCGAGCCCCAGCATTTT.

The genes are TRBV7-9 and TRBJ1-1, with TRBD1 as a possible D gene (6 bases). CDR3 length: 15 amino acids. Germline assignment: CDR1 SEHNR and CDR2 FQNEAQ (reference sequence). V was cut by 9 bases and J by 2 bases, with 19 bases left in between. Here the CDR3 reads CASTDRLELNTEAFF. The DNA for the CDR3 is TGTGCCAGTACGGACAGATTAGAATTAAACACTGAAGCTTTCTTT.

The chain links TRBV9 to TRBJ1-2, with 12 positions matching TRBD1. Germline CDR1 SGDLS, CDR2 YYNGEE. Trimming took 0 bases from V and 1 from J; bases not matched to a gene: 4. The CDR3 extends over 17 amino acids. The CDR3 DNA reads as TGTGCCAGCAGCGTAGCGGGACAGGGGGCGCGTAACTATGGCTACACCTTC. It translates to CASSVAGQGARNYGYTF.

The chain is built from TRBV29-1 and TRBJ1-2; no clear D. The CDR3 covers 11 residues. Germline lookup yields CDR1 SQVTM and CDR2 ANQGSEA. Trimming cost V 5 bases and J 8 bases, with 12 bases left between them. This CDR3 reads CSVKGSGGYTF. In nucleotides, the CDR3 is TGCAGCGTTAAGGGATCCGGGGGCTACACCTTC.